Here is one T cell receptor beta chain with its context. Its target is unknown. This record belongs to a study of T cells in tumors after PD-1 blockade. Across the study: Patients received pembrolizumab 200 mg every 3 weeks or cemiplimab 350 mg every 2 weeks. During anti-PD-1 treatment, some patients continued daily vismodegib 150 mg. General observations from the study: Blood contained approximately 43% of the tumor's TCR clonotypes.

Libraries were prepared by immunoSEQ multiplex PCR; TCRdb keeps only in-frame clonotypes and omits some of them. This table holds about 48,000 clones, around 85% found once. The CDR3 has 14 residues. CDR1 and CDR2 from the germline V gene are SGHVS and FQNEAQ. V shed 6 bases and J shed 5 bases, with 17 bases lying between them. The sample consisted of PBMCs, taken before anti-PD-1 treatment. V gene TRBV7-8 combines with J gene TRBJ2-7; possibly TRBD1 for D (6 bases). The source of this sequence is a human donor with basal cell carcinoma. The CDR3 is CASSLIQQGHEQYF. Here the CDR3 DNA reads TGTGCCAGCAGTTTAATACAACAGGGCCACGAGCAGTACTTC.